This is a list of T cell receptor beta chains from one sample in a study of patients and donors after allogeneic stem cell transplantation. TCRdb re-called the RT-PCR reads with MiXCR, one entry per CDR3 protein. Altogether more than 850,000 distinct CDR3 sequences are present, roughly 18% being singletons, with the ten largest covering roughly 6%. Sequencing was carried out using blood, either unsorted or a sorted T cell fraction (not recorded which). The receptor set was obtained from a human donor who was either an allogeneic HSCT recipient or a stem cell or donor lymphocyte infusion donor (not recorded which). It is not recorded whose cells these are; they may come from a transplant donor. Each CDR3 is given with its conserved first and last residue. A D gene is named only where the DNA matches it firmly. Clone sizes are given selectively: once, few, many, or a class where the clone is expanded.

>TRBD1|few|TRBJ1-1|TRBV20-1
TGCAGTGCTAGGGGACAGCCGAACACTGAAGCTTTCTTT
CSARGQPNTEAFF
>TRBD2|few|TRBJ2-1|TRBV7-2
TGTGCCAGCAGCTTAGCGGGTAGCGGGGCCTACAATGAGCAGTTCTTC
CASSLAGSGAYNEQFF
>TRBD1|.|TRBJ2-1|TRBV7-8
TGTGCCAGCAGCCTAGACAGGGGGCAGAAAAATGAGCAGTTCTTC
CASSLDRGQKNEQFF
>.|few|TRBJ2-3|TRBV5-1
TGCGCCAGCAGCTTGCCCCTGGGACAAGGCACAGATACGCAGTATTTT
CASSLPLGQGTDTQYF
>TRBD2|.|TRBJ2-1|TRBV9
TGTGCCAGCAGCGCACACCTTCGCGGGGGGGGCAATGAGCAGTTCTTC
CASSAHLRGGGNEQFF
>TRBD2|.|TRBJ2-4|TRBV6-1
TGTGCCAGCAGGGCCCAGGGCCTAGCGGTAGCCAAAAACATTCAGTACTTC
CASRAQGLAVAKNIQYF
>.|few|TRBJ1-2|TRBV7-2
TGTGCCAGCAGCTCCAACTCGGGCTATGGCTACACCTTC
CASSSNSGYGYTF
>.|few|TRBJ1-3|TRBV5-1
TGCGCCAGCAGCGGTGAGGGGGGCGCTGGAAACACCATATATTTT
CASSGEGGAGNTIYF
>.|.|TRBJ2-7|TRBV21-1
TGTGCCAGCAGCAAAGGCAACCCCTACGAGCAGTACTTC
CASSKGNPYEQYF
>TRBD1|many|TRBJ1-1|TRBV11-2
TGTGCCAGCAGCTCACCCGGGACAGGGTGTTCTGAAGCTTTCTTT
CASSSPGTGCSEAFF
>.|.|TRBJ2-5|TRBV9
TGTGCCAGCAGCGCTACAGGGTTGGGAGAGACCCAGTACTTC
CASSATGLGETQYF
>.|.|TRBJ2-7|TRBV5-5
TGTGCCAGCAGCTTGACCCCCCCCTACGAGCAGTACTTC
CASSLTPPYEQYF
>.|.|TRBJ1-2|TRBV6-5
TGTGCCAGCAGTTACCGGGGGTTGGGGGAAGGCTATGGCTACACCTTC
CASSYRGLGEGYGYTF
>.|.|TRBJ2-1|TRBV29-1
TGCAGCGTTGAAGCCAATGAGCAGTTCTTC
CSVEANEQFF
>.|many|TRBJ1-2|TRBV24-1
TGTGCCACCAGCGGGGGGACGGCGTATGGCTACACCTTC
CATSGGTAYGYTF
>TRBD1|many|TRBJ2-1|TRBV12-3/TRBV12-4
TGTGCCAGCAGTTTTCGTCCGAGACAGGGGTCAGATGAGCAGTTCTTC
CASSFRPRQGSDEQFF